This T cell receptor beta chain is from a study of T cell responses to AZD1222 COVID-19 vaccine. Study-level background: Pooled together were second doses at about 4 or about 12 weeks.

With regard to this clone: Its target is unknown.

Findings and caveats of the study: Among the donors, most were white British and more were female, and clonal diversity was possibly underestimated.

Produced via immunoSEQ multiplex PCR; TCRdb's table is partial and in-frame only. The sample contains 110,000 to 150,000 clones, about 90% of which appear only once. This clonotype was obtained from an adult in good health. The sequencing here drew on peripheral blood, taken on day 0 of AZD1222 vaccination.

The DNA of the CDR3 is TGTGCCACCAGCAGAGATTACCAGCGGGGGGACCAAGAGACCCAGTACTTC. It specifies CATSRDYQRGDQETQYF. V is TRBV15 and J is TRBJ2-5; 9 bases align to TRBD2. The CDR3 is 17 amino acids. CDR1 is LNHNV and CDR2 is YYDKDF in the germline V gene (reference sequence). V lost 0 bases to trimming and J lost 0 bases; unmatched junction nucleotides: 5.